The 5 T cell receptor beta chains below were found in one sample sequenced in a study of T cell responses to AZD1222 COVID-19 vaccine. The protocol was immunoSEQ multiplex PCR, while the TCRdb copy is restricted to in-frame clones and leaves out a portion. The sample lists roughly 150,000 clones, about 92% occurring once. The sample here was peripheral blood, taken on day 0 of AZD1222 vaccination. These receptors came from an adult in good health.

The chain uses TRBV7-3 and TRBJ2-1, with unresolved D. The CDR3 covers 15 residues. The V and J ends lost 4 bases and 0 bases respectively, with 10 bases between them. CDR1 SGHTA and CDR2 FQGTGA come from the germline V gene. CDR3 nucleotide sequence: TGTGCCAGCAGCTATGGGTCGAGCTCCTACAATGAGCAGTTCTTC. Its translation is CASSYGSSSYNEQFF.

The CDR3 DNA reads as TGTGCCAGCAGCTTAGTGTCTAGGGGCTTTAATGAGCAGTTCTTC. Protein product: CASSLVSRGFNEQFF. The chain recombines TRBV7-9 with TRBJ2-1, with D perhaps TRBD1 (5 bases). Germline values: CDR1 SEHNR, CDR2 FQNEAQ (reference sequence). With 1 base removed from V and 7 bases from J, the gap between germline ends came to 14 bases. The CDR3 is 15 amino acids.

The sample holds one count of this clone. V is TRBV5-5 and J is TRBJ1-2, with D tentatively TRBD1 (6 bases). Trimming took off 0 bases at V and 1 base at J, with 10 bases between the two ends. CDR3 length equals 15 residues. The germline V gene has CDR1 SGHKS and CDR2 YYEKEE (reference sequence). In nucleotides, the CDR3 is TGTGCCAGCAGCTTGGCCCAGGGGAATAACTATGGCTACACCTTC. Translating gives CASSLAQGNNYGYTF.

This sequence joins TRBV9 and TRBJ2-3; 8 bases are a match to TRBD2. The CDR3 runs to 16 residues. The V and J ends lost 3 bases and 5 bases, in that order; junction bases with no gene match: 11. Per germline, CDR1 SGDLS and CDR2 YYNGEE. DNA for the CDR3: TGTGCCAGCAGCGCCTTCGCGGGGGGCAGTTTAGATACGCAGTATTTT. Translating gives CASSAFAGGSLDTQYF.

This clone was counted a single time. V gene TRBV6-4 combines with J gene TRBJ1-1, with unresolved D. The CDR3 is 13 residues long. With 0 bases removed from V and 1 base from J, the gap between germline ends came to 3 bases. The V gene's germline CDR1 is MRHNA and CDR2 SNTAGT. CDR3 region: CASSDSANTEAFF. Written as DNA, the CDR3 is TGTGCCAGCAGTGACTCCGCGAACACTGAAGCTTTCTTT.